These T cell receptor beta chains were read from a single sample in a study of T cell responses to AZD1222 COVID-19 vaccine. Sequenced by immunoSEQ multiplex PCR; TCRdb stores in-frame clones only, minus some. Here the sample spans 90,000 or so clones, 80% to 90% being singletons. The specimen was peripheral blood, collected on day 0 of AZD1222 vaccination. The receptors here all came from an adult in good health. Both conserved end residues are part of each CDR3. A D gene is named only where the DNA matches it firmly. Clone size is shown for a subset of rows, as once, few, many or a class of expanded clone.

d_call,v_call,clone_size,j_call,cdr3_aa,cdr3_nt
-,TRBV15,-,TRBJ2-5,CATSRVSAQETQYF,TGTGCCACCAGCAGAGTGAGTGCCCAAGAGACCCAGTACTTC
-,TRBV4-3,-,TRBJ1-2,CASSQDRGQTYYGYTF,TGCGCCAGCAGCCAAGATCGGGGCCAGACGTACTATGGCTACACCTTC
TRBD1,TRBV4-1,-,TRBJ2-7,CASSQDTGAPYEQYF,TGCGCCAGCAGCCAAGATACAGGGGCCCCCTACGAGCAGTACTTC
TRBD1,TRBV27,-,TRBJ2-7,CASSLGQGGYEQYF,TGTGCCAGCAGTTTAGGACAGGGGGGTTACGAGCAGTACTTC
-,TRBV10-2,few,TRBJ2-2,CASSIGSLGGELFF,TGCGCCAGCAGTATAGGGTCGTTAGGCGGGGAGCTGTTTTTT
TRBD2,TRBV6-5,-,TRBJ2-1,CASSKGLAGGGEQFF,TGTGCCAGCAGTAAGGGACTAGCGGGAGGGGGTGAGCAGTTCTTC
-,TRBV5-1,-,TRBJ1-2,CASSLTANYGYTF,TGCGCCAGCAGCCTCACTGCTAACTATGGCTACACCTTC
TRBD1,TRBV10-3,-,TRBJ1-5,CAISGDSDQPQHF,TGTGCCATCAGTGGGGACAGCGATCAGCCCCAGCATTTT
TRBD2,TRBV4-3,-,TRBJ2-7,CASSPLRTSGAHEQYF,TGCGCCAGCAGCCCCTTAAGGACTAGCGGTGCCCACGAGCAGTACTTC
-,TRBV5-1,-,TRBJ2-1,CASSLGRDGHNEQFF,TGCGCCAGCAGCTTGGGTCGGGACGGGCACAATGAGCAGTTCTTC
-,TRBV5-1,-,TRBJ1-5,CASSLDGGQIYQPQHF,TGCGCCAGCAGCTTGGACGGAGGGCAGATCTATCAGCCCCAGCATTTT
TRBD1,TRBV6-5,few,TRBJ1-1,CASSITGGTEAFF,TGTGCCAGCAGCATCACAGGGGGCACTGAAGCTTTCTTT
-,TRBV7-3,-,TRBJ1-6,CASSLSGPDNSPLHF,TGTGCCAGCAGCTTAAGTGGACCCGATAATTCACCCCTCCACTTT
-,TRBV6-5,-,TRBJ2-7,CASSYSRRQYEQYF,TGTGCCAGCAGTTACTCTAGGCGGCAGTACGAGCAGTACTTC
-,TRBV5-1,-,TRBJ1-2,CASSLVGTGNYGYTF,TGCGCCAGCAGCTTGGTAGGGACGGGCAACTATGGCTACACCTTC
-,TRBV15,-,TRBJ2-5,CATSRAYGGTETQYF,TGTGCCACCAGCCGCGCTTATGGGGGCACAGAGACCCAGTACTTC
-,TRBV28,-,TRBJ2-5,CASSNHETQYF,TGTGCCAGCAGTAACCACGAGACCCAGTACTTC
TRBD1,TRBV4-3,-,TRBJ2-3,CASSQDFPRDRGGDTQYF,TGCGCCAGCAGCCAAGATTTCCCTCGGGACAGGGGGGGAGATACGCAGTATTTT
-,TRBV5-1,-,TRBJ2-5,CASSKRLISVLGSQYF,TGCGCCAGCAGCAAGCGACTTATTTCGGTCTTAGGGAGCCAGTACTTC
-,TRBV12-3/TRBV12-4,-,TRBJ1-5,CASKIGHQPQHF,TGTGCCAGCAAGATAGGACATCAGCCCCAGCATTTT
-,TRBV5-1,-,TRBJ2-5,CASSLEETQYF,TGCGCCAGCAGCTTGGAGGAGACCCAGTACTTC
-,TRBV14,-,TRBJ1-2,CASSQQNYGYTF,TGTGCCAGCAGCCAGCAAAACTATGGCTACACCTTC
-,TRBV6-6,-,TRBJ2-7,CASSYGGWDSRYEQYF,TGTGCCAGCAGTTACGGGGGGTGGGACAGTCGCTACGAGCAGTACTTC
-,TRBV6-2/TRBV6-3,few,TRBJ1-2,CASSYSTSGYTF,TGTGCCAGCAGTTACTCGACGAGTGGCTACACCTTC
-,TRBV27,-,TRBJ1-2,CASSLSLPGNYGYTF,TGTGCCAGCAGTTTATCGTTGCCAGGAAACTATGGCTACACCTTC
-,TRBV5-8,-,TRBJ2-1,CASSLPLSTRSYNEQFF,TGTGCCAGCAGCTTGCCCCTTTCTACTCGCTCCTACAATGAGCAGTTCTTC
-,TRBV27,once,TRBJ1-6,CASRGGAGLGGNSPLHF,TGTGCCAGCCGCGGGGGGGCAGGCCTAGGAGGTAATTCACCCCTCCACTTT
-,TRBV5-6,-,TRBJ1-1,CASSLGPGKEAEAFF,TGTGCCAGCAGCTTGGGGCCGGGGAAGGAGGCTGAAGCTTTCTTT
TRBD2,TRBV19,few,TRBJ2-3,CASSSPGTSGSQARSTDTQYF,TGTGCCAGTAGTTCCCCCGGGACTAGCGGGAGCCAAGCCAGGAGCACAGATACGCAGTATTTT
-,TRBV6-1,few,TRBJ1-5,CASSEVATGSGQPQHF,TGTGCCAGCAGTGAAGTGGCTACAGGGTCCGGACAGCCCCAGCATTTT
-,TRBV6-5,-,TRBJ1-4,CASSLDHGTNEKLFF,TGTGCCAGCAGTTTAGACCACGGGACTAATGAAAAACTGTTTTTT
-,TRBV27,-,TRBJ2-7,CASSRTPGSYEQYF,TGTGCCAGCAGCCGAACCCCGGGCTCCTACGAGCAGTACTTC
TRBD1,TRBV7-3,once,TRBJ2-5,CASSPGQQETQYF,TGTGCCAGCAGCCCGGGACAGCAAGAGACCCAGTACTTC
-,TRBV27,-,TRBJ1-6,CASSLWQDNSPLHF,TGTGCCAGCAGTTTATGGCAGGATAATTCACCCCTCCACTTT
-,TRBV7-8,-,TRBJ1-4,CASSLVGISGGTNEKLFF,TGTGCCAGCAGCTTAGTTGGGATTTCGGGAGGAACTAATGAAAAACTGTTTTTT
TRBD1,TRBV19,-,TRBJ2-1,CASSPGTGSGREEQFF,TGTGCCAGTAGTCCGGGGACAGGGTCGGGGCGTGAGGAGCAGTTCTTC
TRBD1,TRBV6-5,-,TRBJ1-4,CASSIDRGVEKLFF,TGTGCCAGCAGTATCGACAGGGGCGTTGAAAAACTGTTTTTT
-,TRBV2,few,TRBJ2-1,CASAGLVVSNEQFF,TGTGCCAGCGCTGGGCTCGTCGTCAGCAATGAGCAGTTCTTC
TRBD1,TRBV19,-,TRBJ1-5,CASSTMHRGLQPQHF,TGTGCCAGTAGTACGATGCACAGGGGGCTTCAGCCCCAGCATTTT
TRBD2,TRBV6-1,-,TRBJ2-7,CASSGQGLARNYEQYF,TGTGCCAGCAGTGGCCAGGGACTAGCGCGAAACTACGAGCAGTACTTC
-,TRBV28,-,TRBJ1-6,CASGQTNSPLHF,TGTGCCAGTGGACAGACTAATTCACCCCTCCACTTT
-,TRBV28,-,TRBJ2-2,CASSLFKLANTGELFF,TGTGCCAGCAGTTTATTCAAACTAGCGAACACCGGGGAGCTGTTTTTT
-,TRBV7-2,-,TRBJ2-3,CASSLMAGGNPDTQYF,TGTGCCAGCAGCCTGATGGCGGGCGGGAATCCAGATACGCAGTATTTT
TRBD1,TRBV28,-,TRBJ1-5,CASSLKAGGGNQPQHF,TGTGCCAGCAGTTTAAAGGCAGGGGGAGGGAATCAGCCCCAGCATTTT
-,TRBV6-4,-,TRBJ2-3,CASSQRSLTSTDTQYF,TGTGCCAGCAGTCAGCGAAGTCTTACTAGCACAGATACGCAGTATTTT
-,TRBV7-9,-,TRBJ1-5,CASSLGRGHQPQHF,TGTGCCAGCAGCTTAGGACGAGGACATCAGCCCCAGCATTTT
-,TRBV27,-,TRBJ1-1,CASSPPGDTEAFF,TGTGCCAGCAGTCCCCCAGGGGACACTGAAGCTTTCTTT
-,TRBV11-3,-,TRBJ2-5,CASRDYSGTQYF,TGTGCCAGCAGGGATTATTCAGGGACCCAGTACTTC
-,TRBV30,-,TRBJ2-3,CAWELSTDTQYF,TGTGCCTGGGAACTTAGCACAGATACGCAGTATTTT
TRBD2,TRBV28,-,TRBJ2-7,CASTPSGTYEQYF,TGTGCCAGCACCCCTAGCGGGACTTACGAGCAGTACTTC
-,TRBV6-2/TRBV6-3,-,TRBJ2-1,CASSYQWEVVYEQFF,TGTGCCAGCAGTTACCAGTGGGAGGTCGTCTATGAGCAGTTCTTC
TRBD1,TRBV5-6,few,TRBJ2-7,CASSMGQGDYEQYF,TGTGCCAGCAGCATGGGACAGGGAGATTACGAGCAGTACTTC
-,TRBV28,-,TRBJ1-5,CASNQDRGQPQHF,TGTGCCAGCAACCAGGACCGCGGTCAGCCCCAGCATTTT